This passage covers 21 T cell receptor beta chains from one sample sequenced in a study of metastatic and nonmetastatic thyroid tumors. All patients reached thyroid surgery having received no treatment beforehand. TCRdb ran MiXCR on the PCR reads. The sample lists about 21,000 clones, about 30% occurring once. Sequencing was carried out using tumor tissue. These receptors all stem from a male donor with papillary thyroid cancer or a benign thyroid nodule (not recorded which). Some clones in this sample may be carry-over from other donors' samples.

This clone was found many times. This chain links TRBV7-8 with TRBJ1-6; no reliable D call. The germline V gene has CDR1 SGHVS and CDR2 FQNEAQ. The CDR3 has 14 residues. V was shortened by 3 bases and J by 5 bases, with 8 bases between the two germline ends. CDR3 sequence: CASSFVTDNSPLHF. CDR3 DNA: TGTGCCAGCAGCTTCGTCACAGATAATTCACCCCTCCACTTT.

The chain joins TRBV20-1 to TRBJ2-7, with 11 bases lining up with TRBD1. Germline V lookup: CDR1 DFQATT, CDR2 SNEGSKA (reference sequence). The CDR3 is 14 residues long. J gave up 4 bases and V 6 bases, and 8 bases lay outside the gene matches. CDR3 sequence reads: CSAHAGTGGYEQYF. In DNA form, the CDR3 reads TGCAGTGCGCATGCTGGGACAGGGGGATACGAGCAGTACTTC.

The chain couples TRBV13 to TRBJ2-2; the D is unclear. Germline-derived CDR1 and CDR2 are PRHDT and FYEKMQ (reference sequence). The CDR3 sequence is 12 residues long. With 1 base removed from V and 7 bases from J, the gap between germline ends came to 4 bases. The CDR3 region has the DNA TGTGCCAGCAGCTTAGCGGTCGGGGAGCTGTTTTTT. Its translation is CASSLAVGELFF.

In its sample, this clone was seen many times. The V gene is TRBV28, the J gene TRBJ1-2, with TRBD1 as a possible D gene (5 bases). This CDR3 has 14 residues. Germline V gene lookup returns CDR1 MDHEN and CDR2 SYDVKM. Trimming left V 6 bases short and J 3 bases short, with 14 bases between. CDR3 in DNA: TGTGCCAGCAGGTCCGGGACCCTGGACTATGGCTACACCTTC. This sequence encodes CASRSGTLDYGYTF.

This clone came up many times. This chain joins TRBV20-1 and TRBJ2-3; D could derive from TRBD1 or TRBD2 (5 bases each). Germline V gives CDR1 DFQATT, CDR2 SNEGSKA (reference sequence). The CDR3 loop spans 12 amino acids. Trimming cost V 3 bases and J 11 bases, with 15 bases left between them. In DNA, the CDR3 is TGCAGTGCTAGGGGGGAGTCGAACCTGCAGTATTTT. Translation: CSARGESNLQYF.

V gene TRBV20-1 combines with J gene TRBJ2-3; 13 nucleotides agree with TRBD2. Germline CDR1 is DFQATT and CDR2 is SNEGSKA (reference sequence). V lost 6 bases, J lost 3 bases, and 9 bases stayed unmatched. The CDR3 spans 16 residues. The CDR3 reads CSANRLAGGRTDTQYF. The CDR3 coding sequence is TGCAGTGCCAACCGACTAGCGGGGGGAAGGACAGATACGCAGTATTTT.

The chain links TRBV20-1 to TRBJ2-7; maybe TRBD2 (6 bases). This CDR3 is 17 amino acids long. V gave up 0 bases and J gave up 3 bases, with 21 bases separating them. The germline gives CDR1 DFQATT, CDR2 SNEGSKA (reference sequence). This CDR3 reads CSARDKWRGERLYEQYF. CDR3 in DNA: TGCAGTGCTAGAGATAAATGGCGCGGGGAACGACTCTACGAGCAGTACTTC.

CDR3 region: CASSIQGEEGTEAFF. The CDR3 coding sequence is TGTGCCAGCAGCATCCAAGGGGAAGAGGGAACTGAAGCTTTCTTT. J is TRBJ1-1 and V is TRBV9, with D possibly being TRBD1 (5 bases). V lost 4 bases and J 5 bases, leaving 18 bases between the germline ends. Germline CDR1 reads SGDLS; CDR2 reads YYNGEE. This CDR3 comprises 15 residues. Based on the CDR3 plus reference TRBV9 and TRBJ1-1, the full variable domain is DSGVTQTPKHLITATGQRVTLRCSPRSGDLSVYWYQQSLDQGLQFLIQYYNGEERAKGNILERFSAQQFPDLHSELNLSSLELGDSALYFCASSIQGEEGTEAFFGQGTRLTVV.

Regarding this clone: This may be a read error, as it is one base from a much larger clone. J is TRBJ1-2 and V is TRBV6-1; D might be TRBD1 (5 bases). Germline V gene data show CDR1 as MNHNS and CDR2 as SASEGT. The CDR3 loop spans 11 amino acids. CDR3 DNA sequence: TGTGCCTGCAGGGTCTTCGGCGGCTACAACTTC. Translating it yields CACRVFGGYNF.

This sequence joins TRBV4-2 and TRBJ2-2; no clear D gene. Germline V CDR1 and CDR2: LGHNA, YNFKEQ. The CDR3 spans 15 residues. Trimming cost V 0 bases and J 10 bases, with 15 bases left between them. The CDR3 loop is CASSQEQVASVELFF. CDR3 nucleotide sequence: TGTGCCAGCAGCCAAGAGCAGGTGGCGTCCGTGGAGCTGTTTTTT.

This clone was counted a few times. The rearrangement uses TRBV24-1 and TRBJ2-7; a possible D gene is TRBD1 (6 bases). V dropped 4 bases and J dropped 2 bases, with 11 bases sitting between them. Germline-derived CDR1 and CDR2 are KGHDR and SFDVKD. The CDR3 length is 14 residues. CDR3 DNA: TGTGCCACCAGTGACTCCGGGACACCCTACGAGCAGTACTTC. This translates into CATSDSGTPYEQYF.

The chain employs TRBV28 and TRBJ1-5, with a tentative D call TRBD1 (5 bases). This CDR3 is built from 14 residues. Looked up from germline, CDR1 is MDHEN and CDR2 is SYDVKM. The V gene lost 6 bases and the J gene lost 3 bases, with 12 bases spanning the gap. This chain's CDR3 is CASSWGSVNQPQHF. For the CDR3, the DNA is TGTGCCAGCAGCTGGGGGTCGGTCAATCAGCCCCAGCATTTT. Full variable domain (missing parts from reference TRBV28 and TRBJ1-5): DVKVTQSSRYLVKRTGEKVFLECVQDMDHENMFWYRQDPGLGLRLIYFSYDVKMKEKGDIPEGYSVSREKKERFSLILESASTNQTSMYLCASSWGSVNQPQHFGDGTRLSIL.

By share, this clone ranks as medium-sized (0.01 to 0.1%). The J gene is TRBJ2-3, the V gene TRBV7-2; D gene uncertain. Trimming stripped 6 bases from V and 2 bases from J, with 6 bases between. CDR3 length equals 12 residues. Germline lookup yields CDR1 SGHTA and CDR2 FQGNSA. CDR3 coding DNA: TGTGCCAGCAGGGTCAACACAGATACGCAGTATTTT. It specifies CASRVNTDTQYF.

By proportion, this clone is medium-sized. The genes are TRBV25-1 and TRBJ2-7, with TRBD2 identical over 9 bases. V trimming: 1 base; J trimming: 2 bases; junction bases outside the gene matches: 6. Germline lookup yields CDR1 MGHDK and CDR2 SYGVNS. The CDR3 extends over 16 amino acids. CDR3 sequence: CASSELTSGLAYEQYF. CDR3 DNA sequence: TGTGCCAGCAGTGAATTAACTAGCGGGCTAGCCTACGAGCAGTACTTC.

The chain links TRBV11-3 to TRBJ2-7; no firm D call. The V end was cut by 5 bases, the J end by 6 bases, with 11 bases between. The germline V gene encodes CDR1 SGHNT and CDR2 YENEEA. The length of the CDR3 is 12 residues. The CDR3 spells CASSPRMGEQYF. The CDR3 DNA reads as TGTGCCAGCAGCCCACGGATGGGCGAGCAGTACTTC.

This clone was observed once. The rearrangement joins TRBV20-1 to TRBJ1-5, with D tentatively TRBD1 (6 bases). V lost 3 bases and J lost 9, with 18 bases in between. Per germline, CDR1 DFQATT and CDR2 SNEGSKA (reference sequence). This CDR3 is built from 14 residues. The CDR3 coding sequence is TGCAGTGCTAGGGGGGGGCAGGGAGCAGGGCCCCAGCATTTT. It encodes CSARGGQGAGPQHF.

V and J are TRBV20-1 and TRBJ1-5; D call uncertain. Germline V gene sequence: CDR1 DFQATT, CDR2 SNEGSKA (reference sequence). The CDR3 consists of 13 residues. V was cut by 1 base and J by 3 bases, with 7 bases left in between. The CDR3 is CSARAGVNQPQHF. CDR3 nucleotides: TGCAGTGCTAGAGCGGGTGTCAATCAGCCCCAGCATTTT.

This clone was seen only a few times. This chain connects TRBV10-3 to TRBJ1-5; D is unclear. Per germline, CDR1 ENHRY and CDR2 SYGVKD. CDR3 length equals 14 residues. Trimming stripped 2 bases from V and 8 bases from J, with 13 bases between. The CDR3 here is CAISERGSAEPQHF. CDR3 bases: TGTGCCATCAGTGAGCGAGGGAGTGCGGAGCCCCAGCATTTT.

The CDR3 sequence is CASSFSDYTIYF. The CDR3 DNA reads as TGTGCCAGCAGCTTCTCAGACTACACCATATATTTT. The chain employs TRBV11-3 and TRBJ1-3; D gene ambiguous. Germline lookup yields CDR1 SGHNT and CDR2 YENEEA. V was cut by 3 bases and J by 8 bases, with 8 bases left in between. This CDR3 contains 12 residues.

In its sample, this clone was seen once. CDR3 loop: CASSQATSGSAEQYF. CDR3 DNA: TGTGCCAGCAGCCAGGCGACTAGCGGGAGTGCCGAGCAGTACTTC. The chain links TRBV3-1 to TRBJ2-7; 12 nucleotides align to TRBD2. The germline V gene encodes CDR1 LGHDT and CDR2 YNNKEL (reference sequence). The CDR3 is 15 amino acids. The V and J ends lost 3 bases and 6 bases, in that order; junction bases with no gene match: 6.

This clone came up a few times. This sequence joins TRBV6-1 and TRBJ2-7, with 7 positions matching TRBD2. Germline CDR1 reads MNHNS; CDR2 reads SASEGT. CDR3 size: 16 residues. Germline trimming cut 0 bases from V and 4 bases from J; bases unmatched to any gene: 9. This chain's CDR3 is CASSEAAGGGQYEQYF. In nucleotides, the CDR3 is TGTGCCAGCAGTGAAGCCGCCGGCGGGGGTCAATACGAGCAGTACTTC.